This passage covers 32 T cell receptor beta chains from one sample sequenced in a study of vaccination effects on CD4 cells after COVID-19. No antigen has been assigned to these receptors. Before sequencing, viral peptide pools were used by the ViraFEST assay to expand antigen-specific CD4+ T cells. CD4+ T cell isolation took place after 10 days of culture. Each vaccine recipient was nucleocapsid antibody negative and had no prior SARS-CoV-2 infection. Data came from immunoSEQ multiplex PCR; TCRdb stores just in-frame clones and leaves some out. The table lists 30,000 to 35,000 clones, 55% to 85% of them singletons, with around 25% in the top ten. This specimen consisted of CD4+ T cells from PBMCs cultured with HCoV-OC43 spike peptides, obtained before COVID-19 vaccination. Subset reported: HCoV-OC43 spike overlapping peptide pool stimulation. All receptors derive from a human donor who received a COVID-19 vaccine.

The V and J genes are TRBV9 and TRBJ2-3; D is ambiguous. V lost 2 bases and J lost 5, with 12 bases in between. Germline assignment: CDR1 SGDLS and CDR2 YYNGEE. This CDR3 comprises 14 residues. The CDR3 loop is CASSVESSVDTQYF. CDR3 bases: TGTGCCAGCAGCGTGGAAAGTTCTGTAGATACGCAGTATTTT. The full variable domain, in which reference TRBV9 and TRBJ2-3 provide the parts outside the CDR3, is DSGVTQTPKHLITATGQRVTLRCSPRSGDLSVYWYQQSLDQGLQFLIQYYNGEERAKGNILERFSAQQFPDLHSELNLSSLELGDSALYFCASSVESSVDTQYFGPGTRLTVL.

V gene TRBV12-3 or TRBV12-4 combines with J gene TRBJ2-7; D is unresolved. The CDR3 spans 12 residues. V lost 8 bases to trimming and J lost 0 bases, with 8 bases between them. The CDR3 DNA sequence: TGTGCCAGCGGGCGGTTCTCCTACGAGCAGTACTTC. Translation gives CASGRFSYEQYF.

A single count supports this clone. V usage is TRBV24-1 and J usage is TRBJ1-2; D gene ambiguous. CDR1 is KGHDR, CDR2 SFDVKD, per germline. The length of the CDR3 is 17 residues. Trimming removed 0 bases from V and 4 bases from J, with 17 bases in between. The CDR3 sequence: CATSDLWQQEEPYGYTF. As DNA, the CDR3 is TGTGCCACCAGTGATTTGTGGCAGCAAGAGGAGCCCTATGGCTACACCTTC.

The chain uses TRBV6-5 and TRBJ1-5; D gene uncertain. Trimming left V 7 bases short and J 2 bases short, with 12 bases between. In germline, CDR1 is MNHEY, CDR2 SVGAGI. The CDR3 spans 14 residues. The CDR3 region is CASMKQRGNQPQHF. CDR3 nucleotides: TGTGCCAGCATGAAACAGCGGGGCAATCAGCCCCAGCATTTT.

This clone was counted once. V gene TRBV28 combines with J gene TRBJ1-4; TRBD1 agrees at 7 bases. Germline trimming cut 6 bases from V and 0 bases from J; bases unmatched to any gene: 10. Germline CDR1 and CDR2: MDHEN and SYDVKM. The CDR3 spans 17 residues. The CDR3 region has the DNA TGTGCCAGCAGCGGGGGGGGGACAGCGGCAACTAATGAAAAACTGTTTTTT. Residues: CASSGGGTAATNEKLFF.

J is TRBJ1-2 and V is TRBV19, with TRBD1 identical over 7 bases. CDR3 length equals 13 residues. After removal of 5 bases from V and 8 bases from J, the junction contained 8 bases not matched to a gene. Looked up from germline, CDR1 is LNHDA and CDR2 is SQIVND (reference sequence). This CDR3 reads CASSSTGPLGYTF. CDR3 in DNA: TGTGCCAGTAGTTCGACAGGGCCGCTAGGCTACACCTTC.

This rearrangement joins TRBV7-2 to TRBJ2-2; the match to TRBD1 covers 7 bases. With 5 bases clipped from V and 7 bases from J, the junction kept 16 bases outside the gene matches. The CDR3 is made up of 17 amino acids. Germline-derived CDR1 and CDR2 are SGHTA and FQGNSA. The CDR3 here is CASSPQTSQGQGGELFF. The CDR3 DNA follows: TGTGCCAGCAGCCCACAGACGTCACAGGGGCAGGGCGGGGAGCTGTTTTTT.

The chain combines TRBV11-3 with TRBJ2-3, with 9 bases lining up with TRBD2. V shed 1 base, J shed 1 base, and the junction held 12 bases outside the gene matches. Germline-derived CDR1 and CDR2 are SGHNT and YENEEA. This CDR3 has 19 residues. CDR3 DNA: TGTGCCAGCAGCTTAGTTCCGGTGAATAGCGGGAGTGGCACAGATACGCAGTATTTT. This codes for CASSLVPVNSGSGTDTQYF.

The genes are TRBV5-1 and TRBJ2-1; 14 bases map to TRBD2. The germline CDR1 and CDR2 sequences are SGHRS and YFSETQ. V trimming: 4 bases; J trimming: 7 bases; junction bases outside the gene matches: 4. The CDR3 totals 15 residues. CDR3: CASSPGTSGSNEQFF. CDR3 coding DNA: TGCGCCAGCAGCCCCGGGACTAGCGGGAGTAATGAGCAGTTCTTC. The full variable domain, in which reference TRBV5-1 and TRBJ2-1 provide the parts outside the CDR3, is KAGVTQTPRYLIKTRGQQVTLSCSPISGHRSVSWYQQTPGQGLQFLFEYFSETQRNKGNFPGRFSGRQFSNSRSEMNVSTLELGDSALYLCASSPGTSGSNEQFFGPGTRLTVL.

The chain recombines TRBV6-6 with TRBJ1-3, with TRBD1 matching over 8 bases. The ends lost 4 bases at V and 1 base at J; junction bases unmatched: 3. There are 15 residues in the CDR3. Germline CDR1 and CDR2: MNHNY and SVGAGI (reference sequence). Written as DNA, the CDR3 is TGTGCCAGCAGTTCCAGGGGGCGATCTGGAAACACCATATATTTT. Protein sequence: CASSSRGRSGNTIYF.

In this sample, this clone turned up a few times. This rearrangement joins TRBV19 to TRBJ1-5; D remains unclear. From germline, CDR1 is LNHDA and CDR2 SQIVND (reference sequence). The CDR3 loop spans 14 amino acids. V lost 5 bases and J lost 5, with 13 bases in between. The CDR3 here is CASSSTRGHQPQHF. CDR3 sequence (DNA): TGTGCCAGTAGTTCGACTAGAGGTCATCAGCCCCAGCATTTT. Full variable domain (rest looked up from reference TRBV19 and TRBJ1-5): DGGITQSPKYLFRKEGQNVTLSCEQNLNHDAMYWYRQDPGQGLRLIYYSQIVNDFQKGDIAEGYSVSREKKESFPLTVTSAQKNPTAFYLCASSSTRGHQPQHFGDGTRLSIL.

The V and J genes are TRBV11-2 and TRBJ1-1; D gene unclear. The ends were cut back, 0 bases at V and 4 bases at J, with 12 bases in the middle. The germline V gene has CDR1 SGHAT and CDR2 FQNNGV. This CDR3 comprises 15 residues. Here the CDR3 reads CASSLDPLASTEAFF. The DNA of the CDR3 is TGTGCCAGCAGCTTAGATCCGTTAGCTAGCACTGAAGCTTTCTTT.

The chain carries TRBV4-1 and TRBJ2-1; D may be TRBD2 (6 bases). Germline CDR1 MGHRA, CDR2 YSYEKL. The CDR3 sequence is 18 residues long. V lost 1 base, J lost 0 bases, and 16 bases lay in between. DNA of the CDR3: TGCGCCAGCAGCCAAGGCCACCGACTAGGGAGCTCCTACAATGAGCAGTTCTTC. Translation gives CASSQGHRLGSSYNEQFF.

J is TRBJ1-2 and V is TRBV5-1; no clear D gene. The CDR3 extends over 12 amino acids. Germline V gene data show CDR1 as SGHRS and CDR2 as YFSETQ. Trimming left V 0 bases short and J 8 bases short, with 8 bases between. CDR3 residues: CASSLEGRGYTF. Written as DNA, the CDR3 is TGCGCCAGCAGCTTGGAAGGTCGGGGCTACACCTTC. The whole variable domain, remainder taken from reference TRBV5-1 and TRBJ1-2, is KAGVTQTPRYLIKTRGQQVTLSCSPISGHRSVSWYQQTPGQGLQFLFEYFSETQRNKGNFPGRFSGRQFSNSRSEMNVSTLELGDSALYLCASSLEGRGYTFGSGTRLTVV.

This clone was seen a handful of times. This rearrangement joins TRBV19 to TRBJ2-7; no clear D gene. The CDR3 has 11 residues. Trimming stripped 8 bases from V and 4 bases from J, with 9 bases between. The germline V gene has CDR1 LNHDA and CDR2 SQIVND (reference sequence). In DNA form, the CDR3 reads TGTGCCAGTTCCCCTATGTACGAGCAGTACTTC. It codes for CASSPMYEQYF.

The chain is built from TRBV10-3 and TRBJ2-3; D may be TRBD2 (6 bases). The CDR3 spans 15 residues. The germline gives CDR1 ENHRY, CDR2 SYGVKD. With 3 bases removed from V and 6 bases from J, the gap between germline ends came to 16 bases. CDR3 region: CAISDRETRGDTQYF. CDR3 sequence (DNA): TGTGCCATCAGTGACCGTGAGACTAGAGGGGATACGCAGTATTTT.

This clone was observed a single time. This rearrangement joins TRBV12-3 or TRBV12-4 to TRBJ2-7; no definite D call. This CDR3 comprises 10 residues. V lost 3 bases to trimming and J lost 5 bases, with 2 bases between them. CDR3 bases: TGTGCCAGCAGTTTTAACGAGCAGTACTTC. It yields the protein CASSFNEQYF.

The CDR3 DNA reads TGCGCCAGCAGCTTGGGGCAGTCCGCGAACACCGGGGAGCTGTTTTTT. Translated, it gives CASSLGQSANTGELFF. The rearrangement joins TRBV5-1 to TRBJ2-2, with D unresolved. The germline CDR1 and CDR2 sequences are SGHRS and YFSETQ. V dropped 0 bases and J dropped 0 bases, with 9 bases sitting between them. This CDR3 has 16 amino acids.

CDR3 sequence: CASSLGPRGYTF. In DNA form, the CDR3 reads TGTGCCAGCAGTTTGGGCCCACGAGGCTACACCTTC. V is TRBV6-5 and J is TRBJ1-2; D not resolved. With 4 bases removed from V and 8 bases from J, the gap between germline ends came to 11 bases. This CDR3 spans 12 amino acids. Germline V lookup: CDR1 MNHEY, CDR2 SVGAGI.

There are a few counts of this clone. This sequence joins TRBV14 and TRBJ1-1, with no clear D. V lost 4 bases and J lost 2, with 14 bases in between. Germline CDR1 and CDR2: SGHDN and FVKESK. The CDR3 runs to 15 residues. CDR3 in DNA: TGTGCCAGCAGCCTTGCGCGGCCGCCCAACACTGAAGCTTTCTTT. Protein product: CASSLARPPNTEAFF.

The V and J genes are TRBV5-6 and TRBJ1-2; maybe TRBD1 (5 bases). Trimming pared 2 bases from V and 4 bases from J, leaving 15 bases between. Germline lookup yields CDR1 SGHDT and CDR2 YYEEEE. This CDR3 is 15 amino acids long. The CDR3, as DNA: TGTGCCAGCAGCTTTTCCCCCTCAGGGACCTATGGCTACACCTTC. As protein: CASSFSPSGTYGYTF.

The genes are TRBV7-2 and TRBJ1-6; D not certain. The CDR3 length is 14 residues. The germline CDR1 and CDR2 sequences are SGHTA and FQGNSA. V shed 7 bases and J shed 0 bases, with 7 bases lying between them. CDR3 sequence reads: CASKQTSYNSPLHF. The CDR3 DNA reads as TGTGCCAGCAAACAGACCTCCTATAATTCACCCCTCCACTTT.

The chain employs TRBV14 and TRBJ1-4, with D maybe TRBD1 (6 bases). The germline V gene encodes CDR1 SGHDN and CDR2 FVKESK. The CDR3 loop spans 15 amino acids. V dropped 1 base and J dropped 5 bases, with 11 bases sitting between them. The DNA for the CDR3 is TGTGCCAGCAGCCAAGGGGGGGCGTCGAATGAAAAACTGTTTTTT. Translating it yields CASSQGGASNEKLFF.

This chain joins TRBV5-6 and TRBJ2-1, with TRBD1 matching 7 bases. In germline, CDR1 is SGHDT, CDR2 YYEEEE. The CDR3 runs 13 residues. V gave up 3 bases and J gave up 12 bases; unmatched junction bases: 9. The chain's CDR3 is CASSWDSARGQFF. CDR3 nucleotide sequence: TGTGCCAGCAGCTGGGACAGCGCCCGGGGGCAGTTCTTC.

The chain links TRBV6-5 to TRBJ1-6, with D possibly matching TRBD1 (6 bases). Looked up from germline, CDR1 is MNHEY and CDR2 is SVGAGI. Trimming took off 10 bases at V and 10 bases at J, with 20 bases between the two ends. The CDR3 runs to 14 residues. CDR3 sequence reads: CAIKRGGASSPLHF. In nucleotides, the CDR3 is TGTGCCATAAAAAGGGGGGGCGCGAGCTCACCCCTCCACTTT.

J is TRBJ1-5 and V is TRBV30, with 9 bases aligning to TRBD1. Germline assignment: CDR1 GTSNPN and CDR2 SVGIG (reference sequence). The CDR3 contains 17 residues. V was pared by 6 bases and J by 0 bases, with 12 bases of the junction left unmatched. CDR3 amino acids: CACRRGQGRYSNQPQHF. CDR3 in DNA: TGTGCCTGCCGTAGGGGACAGGGACGATATAGCAATCAGCCCCAGCATTTT.

This rearrangement joins TRBV27 to TRBJ1-2, with D maybe TRBD1 (5 bases). Germline lookup yields CDR1 MNHEY and CDR2 SMNVEV (reference sequence). Trimming removed 3 bases from V and 6 bases from J, with 17 bases in between. There are 15 residues in the CDR3. For the CDR3, the DNA is TGTGCCAGCAGTTTGACCCAGGGAAGTCCTCATGGCTACACCTTC. Translation gives CASSLTQGSPHGYTF.

This clone was seen a single time. The rearrangement uses TRBV5-4 and TRBJ2-2; possible D gene TRBD2, 6 bases. The CDR3 has 15 amino acids. Between the trimmed V and J ends, which lost 6 bases and 5 bases, there was a span of 17 bases. The germline CDR1 and CDR2 sequences are SGHNT and YYREEE (reference sequence). CDR3 in amino acids: CASKLELAGTGELFF. In DNA, the CDR3 is TGTGCCAGCAAGCTTGAACTAGCCGGAACCGGGGAGCTGTTTTTT.

This CDR3 is CASSPRRGDGQPQHF. The CDR3 nucleotides are TGTGCCAGCTCACCGCGAAGAGGGGATGGTCAGCCCCAGCATTTT. The genes are TRBV18 and TRBJ1-5, with D possibly TRBD1 on 5 matching bases. Germline V CDR1 and CDR2: KGHSH, LQKENI. Trimming took 3 bases from V and 6 from J, leaving 15 bases between them. CDR3 length equals 15 residues.

The rearrangement uses TRBV7-2 and TRBJ1-2; a possible D gene is TRBD1 (5 bases). Germline V CDR1 and CDR2: SGHTA, FQGNSA. The CDR3 runs to 17 residues. The germline V and J ends were trimmed by 5 bases and 8 bases, with 27 bases remaining between them. The CDR3 DNA sequence: TGTGCCAGCAGCACCTTGATCGGACTGGTTTTGAAGGGGGGCTACACCTTC. Translated: CASSTLIGLVLKGGYTF.

This chain links TRBV19 with TRBJ1-2; D might be TRBD1 (5 bases). The ends were cut back, 1 base at V and 5 bases at J, with 20 bases in the middle. The length of the CDR3 is 17 residues. Germline CDR1 and CDR2: LNHDA and SQIVND (reference sequence). CDR3 sequence: CASSIGSPGRGGYGYTF. In nucleotides, the CDR3 is TGTGCCAGTAGTATAGGTTCGCCGGGACGGGGAGGGTATGGCTACACCTTC.

This clone has a handful of counts. V gene TRBV3-1 (or the pseudogene TRBV3-2) combines with J gene TRBJ1-1, with D perhaps TRBD1 (5 bases). This CDR3 spans 15 amino acids. Germline V lookup: CDR1 LGHDT, CDR2 YNNKEL (reference sequence). V was clipped by 2 bases and J by 0 bases, with 10 bases between them. CDR3 protein: CASSQRGQLNTEAFF. The CDR3 region has the DNA TGTGCCAGCAGCCAACGAGGACAATTGAACACTGAAGCTTTCTTT.